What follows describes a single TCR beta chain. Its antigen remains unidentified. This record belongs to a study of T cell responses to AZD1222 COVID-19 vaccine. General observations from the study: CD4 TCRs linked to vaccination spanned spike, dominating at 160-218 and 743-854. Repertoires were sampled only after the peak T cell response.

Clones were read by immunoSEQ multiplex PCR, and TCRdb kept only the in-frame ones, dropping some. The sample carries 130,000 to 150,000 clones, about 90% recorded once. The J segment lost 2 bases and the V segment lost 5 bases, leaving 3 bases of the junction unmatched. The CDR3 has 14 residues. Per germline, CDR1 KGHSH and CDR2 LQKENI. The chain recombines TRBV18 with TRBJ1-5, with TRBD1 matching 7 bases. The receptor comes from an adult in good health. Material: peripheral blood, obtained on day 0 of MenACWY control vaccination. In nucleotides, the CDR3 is TGTGCCAGCTCAACGCAGGGGGGCAATCAGCCCCAGCATTTT. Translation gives CASSTQGGNQPQHF. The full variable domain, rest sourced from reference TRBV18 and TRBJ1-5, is NAGVMQNPRHLVRRRGQEARLRCSPMKGHSHVYWYRQLPEEGLKFMVYLQKENIIDESGMPKERFSAEFPKEGPSILRIQQVVRGDSAAYFCASSTQGGNQPQHFGDGTRLSIL.